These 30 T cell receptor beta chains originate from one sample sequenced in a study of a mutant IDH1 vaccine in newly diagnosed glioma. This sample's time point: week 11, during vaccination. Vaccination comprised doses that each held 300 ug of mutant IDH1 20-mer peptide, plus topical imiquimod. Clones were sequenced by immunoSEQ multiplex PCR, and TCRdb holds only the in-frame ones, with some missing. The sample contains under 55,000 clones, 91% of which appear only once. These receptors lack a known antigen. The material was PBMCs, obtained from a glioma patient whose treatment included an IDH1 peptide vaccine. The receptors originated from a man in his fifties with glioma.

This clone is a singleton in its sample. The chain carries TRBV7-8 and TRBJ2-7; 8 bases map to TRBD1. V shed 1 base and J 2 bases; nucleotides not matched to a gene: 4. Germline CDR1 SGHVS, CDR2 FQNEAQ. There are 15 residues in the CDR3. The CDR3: CASSLGTGWTYEQYF. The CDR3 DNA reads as TGTGCCAGCAGCTTAGGGACAGGGTGGACCTACGAGCAGTACTTC.

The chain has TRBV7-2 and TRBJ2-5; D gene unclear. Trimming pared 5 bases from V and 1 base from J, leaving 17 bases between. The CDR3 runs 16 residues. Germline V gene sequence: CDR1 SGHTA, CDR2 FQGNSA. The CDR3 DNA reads TGTGCCAGCAGCCCCCCGGGCCCAGTTATCCAAGAGACCCAGTACTTC. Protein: CASSPPGPVIQETQYF.

CDR3: CASSLLTGTGNTGELFF. CDR3 DNA sequence: TGTGCCAGCAGCTTACTTACCGGGACAGGGAACACCGGGGAGCTGTTTTTT. The gene calls are TRBV7-2 and TRBJ2-2; TRBD1 matches 8 bases. V lost 2 bases, J lost 1 base, and 6 bases stayed unmatched. Germline values: CDR1 SGHTA, CDR2 FQGNSA. This CDR3 is built from 17 residues.

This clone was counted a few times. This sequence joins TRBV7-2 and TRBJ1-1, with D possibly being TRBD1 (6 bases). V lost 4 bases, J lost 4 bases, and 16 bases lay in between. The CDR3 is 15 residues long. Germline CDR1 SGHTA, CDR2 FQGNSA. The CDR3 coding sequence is TGTGCCAGCAGCTACCAACAGGGTAGGGGCACTGAAGCTTTCTTT. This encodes CASSYQQGRGTEAFF.

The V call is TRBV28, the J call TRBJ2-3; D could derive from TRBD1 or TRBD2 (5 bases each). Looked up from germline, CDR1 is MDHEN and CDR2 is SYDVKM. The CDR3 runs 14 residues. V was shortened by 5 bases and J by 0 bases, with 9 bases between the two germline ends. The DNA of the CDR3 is TGTGCCAGCAGTGGGGGAGAAAGCACAGATACGCAGTATTTT. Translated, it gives CASSGGESTDTQYF.

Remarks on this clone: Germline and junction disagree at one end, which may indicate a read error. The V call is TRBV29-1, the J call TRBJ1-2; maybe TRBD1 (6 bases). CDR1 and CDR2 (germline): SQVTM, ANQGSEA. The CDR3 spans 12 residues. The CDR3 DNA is TGCAGCGTGGAAGGACAGAGCTATGGCTACACCTTC. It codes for CSVEGQSYGYTF.

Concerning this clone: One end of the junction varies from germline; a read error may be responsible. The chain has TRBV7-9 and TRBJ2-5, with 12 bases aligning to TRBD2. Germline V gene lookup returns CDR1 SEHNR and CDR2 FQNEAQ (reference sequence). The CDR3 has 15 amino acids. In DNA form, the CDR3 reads TGTGCCAGCAGCCTAGCGGGAGGGCCTTCGGAGACCCAGTACTTC. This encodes CASSLAGGPSETQYF.

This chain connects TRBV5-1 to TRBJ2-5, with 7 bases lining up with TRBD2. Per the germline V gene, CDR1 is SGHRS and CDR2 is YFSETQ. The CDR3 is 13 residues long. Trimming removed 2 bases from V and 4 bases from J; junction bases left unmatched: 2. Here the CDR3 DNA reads TGCGCCAGCAGCTTTGGACTAGTAGAGACCCAGTACTTC. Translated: CASSFGLVETQYF.

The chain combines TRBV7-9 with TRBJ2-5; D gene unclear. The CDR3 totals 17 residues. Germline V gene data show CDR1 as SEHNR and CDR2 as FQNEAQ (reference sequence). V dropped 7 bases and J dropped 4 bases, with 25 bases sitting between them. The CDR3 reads CASNFSPRGDARETQYF. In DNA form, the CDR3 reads TGTGCCAGCAACTTTTCTCCTCGTGGTGATGCTCGAGAGACCCAGTACTTC.

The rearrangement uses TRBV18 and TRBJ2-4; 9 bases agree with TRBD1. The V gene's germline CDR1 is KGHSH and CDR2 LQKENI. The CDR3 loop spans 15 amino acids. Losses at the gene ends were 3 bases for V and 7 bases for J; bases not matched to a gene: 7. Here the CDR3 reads CASSPLQGAENIQYF. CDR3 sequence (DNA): TGTGCCAGCTCACCTTTACAGGGGGCCGAGAACATTCAGTACTTC.

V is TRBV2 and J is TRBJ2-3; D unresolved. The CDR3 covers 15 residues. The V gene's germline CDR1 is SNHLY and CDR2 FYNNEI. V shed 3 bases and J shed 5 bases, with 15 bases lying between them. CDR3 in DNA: TGTGCCAGCAGTGATGGGCAGCAATCCCTAGATACGCAGTATTTT. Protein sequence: CASSDGQQSLDTQYF.

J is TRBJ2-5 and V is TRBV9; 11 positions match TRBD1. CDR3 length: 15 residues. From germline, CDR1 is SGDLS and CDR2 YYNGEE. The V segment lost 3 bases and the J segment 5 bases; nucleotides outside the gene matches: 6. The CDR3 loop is CASSERRTGGETQYF. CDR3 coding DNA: TGTGCCAGCAGCGAGCGGCGGACAGGGGGCGAGACCCAGTACTTC.

The CDR3 here is CASSVPEQGDSNQPQHF. The DNA of the CDR3 is TGTGCCAGCAGCGTACCGGAGCAGGGCGATAGCAATCAGCCCCAGCATTTT. This chain connects TRBV9 to TRBJ1-5, with TRBD1 as a possible D gene (5 bases). The CDR3 totals 17 residues. Germline V CDR1 and CDR2: SGDLS, YYNGEE. V was pared by 1 base and J by 0 bases, with 14 bases between.

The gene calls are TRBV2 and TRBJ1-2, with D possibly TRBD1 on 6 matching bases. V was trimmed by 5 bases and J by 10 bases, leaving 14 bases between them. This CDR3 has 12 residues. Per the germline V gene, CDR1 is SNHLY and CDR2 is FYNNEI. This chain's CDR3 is CASSPLGQSYTF. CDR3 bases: TGTGCCAGCAGTCCCCTCGGACAGTCCTACACCTTC.

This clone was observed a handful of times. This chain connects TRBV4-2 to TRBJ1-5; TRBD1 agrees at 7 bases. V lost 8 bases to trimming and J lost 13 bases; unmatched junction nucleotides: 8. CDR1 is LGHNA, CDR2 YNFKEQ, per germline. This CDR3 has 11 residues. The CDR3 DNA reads TGTGCCAGCGCCAACAGGGGACTTCAGCATTTT. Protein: CASANRGLQHF.

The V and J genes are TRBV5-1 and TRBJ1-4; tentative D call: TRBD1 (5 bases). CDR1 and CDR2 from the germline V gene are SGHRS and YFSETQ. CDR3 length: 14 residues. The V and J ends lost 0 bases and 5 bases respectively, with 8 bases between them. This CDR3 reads CASSLGRENEKLFF. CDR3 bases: TGCGCCAGCAGCTTGGGCAGGGAGAATGAAAAACTGTTTTTT.

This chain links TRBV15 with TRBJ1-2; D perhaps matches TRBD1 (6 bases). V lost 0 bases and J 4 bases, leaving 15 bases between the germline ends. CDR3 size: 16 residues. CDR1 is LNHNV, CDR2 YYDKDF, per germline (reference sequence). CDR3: CATSRDRRQVTYGYTF. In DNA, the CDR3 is TGTGCCACCAGCAGAGATCGCCGACAGGTTACCTATGGCTACACCTTC.

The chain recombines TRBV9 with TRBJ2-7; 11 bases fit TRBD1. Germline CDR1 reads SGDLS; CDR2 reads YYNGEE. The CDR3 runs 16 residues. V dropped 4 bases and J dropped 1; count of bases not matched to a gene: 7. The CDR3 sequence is CASSPSGQGASYEQYF. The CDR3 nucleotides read TGTGCCAGCAGCCCCTCCGGACAGGGGGCTTCCTACGAGCAGTACTTC.

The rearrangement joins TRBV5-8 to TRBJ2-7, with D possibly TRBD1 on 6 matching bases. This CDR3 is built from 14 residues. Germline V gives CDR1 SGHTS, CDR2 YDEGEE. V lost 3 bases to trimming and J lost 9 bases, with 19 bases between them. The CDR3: CASSYTRGQGGQYF. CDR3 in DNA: TGTGCCAGCAGCTATACCAGGGGTCAAGGGGGGCAGTACTTC.

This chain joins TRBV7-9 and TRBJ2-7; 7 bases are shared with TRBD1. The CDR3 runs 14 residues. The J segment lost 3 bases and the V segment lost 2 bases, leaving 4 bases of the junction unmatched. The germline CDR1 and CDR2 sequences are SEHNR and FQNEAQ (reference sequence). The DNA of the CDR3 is TGTGCCAGCAGCTTACTGACAGGGAACTACGAGCAGTACTTC. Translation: CASSLLTGNYEQYF.

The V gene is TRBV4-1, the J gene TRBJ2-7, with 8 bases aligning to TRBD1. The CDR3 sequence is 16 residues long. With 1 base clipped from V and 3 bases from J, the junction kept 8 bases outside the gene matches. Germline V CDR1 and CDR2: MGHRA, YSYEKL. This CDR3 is CASSQAPTGDRYEQYF. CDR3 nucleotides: TGCGCCAGCAGCCAAGCTCCGACAGGGGATCGCTACGAGCAGTACTTC.

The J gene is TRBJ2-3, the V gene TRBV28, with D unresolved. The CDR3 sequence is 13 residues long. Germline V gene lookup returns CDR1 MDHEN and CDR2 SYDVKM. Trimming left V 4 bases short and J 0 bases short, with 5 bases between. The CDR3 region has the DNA TGTGCCAGCAGTTCTTTTAGCACAGATACGCAGTATTTT. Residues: CASSSFSTDTQYF. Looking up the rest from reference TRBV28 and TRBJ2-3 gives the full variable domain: DVKVTQSSRYLVKRTGEKVFLECVQDMDHENMFWYRQDPGLGLRLIYFSYDVKMKEKGDIPEGYSVSREKKERFSLILESASTNQTSMYLCASSSFSTDTQYFGPGTRLTVL.

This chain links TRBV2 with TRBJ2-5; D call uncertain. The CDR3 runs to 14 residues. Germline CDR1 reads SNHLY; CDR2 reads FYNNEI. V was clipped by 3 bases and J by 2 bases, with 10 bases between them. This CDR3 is CASSDQQLQETQYF. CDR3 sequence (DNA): TGTGCCAGCAGTGACCAACAGCTACAAGAGACCCAGTACTTC.

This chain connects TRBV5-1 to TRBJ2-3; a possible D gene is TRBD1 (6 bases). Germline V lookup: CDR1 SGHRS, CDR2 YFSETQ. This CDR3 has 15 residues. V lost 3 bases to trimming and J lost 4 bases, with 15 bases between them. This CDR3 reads CASSWNQNRADTQYF. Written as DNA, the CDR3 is TGCGCCAGCAGCTGGAACCAAAACAGGGCAGATACGCAGTATTTT.

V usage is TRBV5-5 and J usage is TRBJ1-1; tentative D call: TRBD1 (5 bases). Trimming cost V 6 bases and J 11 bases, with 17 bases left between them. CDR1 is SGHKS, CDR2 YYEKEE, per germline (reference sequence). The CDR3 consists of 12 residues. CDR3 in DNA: TGTGCCAGCACGTTTGCAGGGACCCGTGCTTTCTTT. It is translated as CASTFAGTRAFF. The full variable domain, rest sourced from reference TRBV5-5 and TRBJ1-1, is DAGVTQSPTHLIKTRGQQVTLRCSPISGHKSVSWYQQVLGQGPQFIFQYYEKEERGRGNFPDRFSARQFPNYSSELNVNALLLGDSALYLCASTFAGTRAFFGQGTRLTVV.

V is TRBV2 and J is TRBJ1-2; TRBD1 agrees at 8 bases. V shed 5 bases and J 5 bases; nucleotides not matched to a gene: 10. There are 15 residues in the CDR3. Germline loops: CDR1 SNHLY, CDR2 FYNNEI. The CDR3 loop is CASSPDREVSYGYTF. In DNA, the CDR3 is TGTGCCAGCAGTCCGGACAGGGAAGTGTCATATGGCTACACCTTC. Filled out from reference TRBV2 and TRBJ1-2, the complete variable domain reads EPEVTQTPSHQVTQMGQEVILRCVPISNHLYFYWYRQILGQKVEFLVSFYNNEISEKSEIFDDQFSVERPDGSNFTLKIRSTKLEDSAMYFCASSPDREVSYGYTFGSGTRLTVV.

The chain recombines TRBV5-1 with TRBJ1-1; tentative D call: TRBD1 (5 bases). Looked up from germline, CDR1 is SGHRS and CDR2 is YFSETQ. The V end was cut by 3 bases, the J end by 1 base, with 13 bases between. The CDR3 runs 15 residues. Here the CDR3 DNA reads TGCGCCAGCAGCTGGCTATCGACAGCGAACACTGAAGCTTTCTTT. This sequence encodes CASSWLSTANTEAFF.

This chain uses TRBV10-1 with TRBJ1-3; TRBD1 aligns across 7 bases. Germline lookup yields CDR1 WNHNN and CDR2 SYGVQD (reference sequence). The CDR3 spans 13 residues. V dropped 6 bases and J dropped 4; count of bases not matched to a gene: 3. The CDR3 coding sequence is TGCGCCAGCAGCACAGGGGTCGGAAACACCATATATTTT. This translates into CASSTGVGNTIYF.

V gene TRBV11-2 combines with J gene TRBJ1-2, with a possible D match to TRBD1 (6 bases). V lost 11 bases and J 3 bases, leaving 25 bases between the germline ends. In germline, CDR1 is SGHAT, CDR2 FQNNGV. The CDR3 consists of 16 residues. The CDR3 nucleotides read TGTGCCCGTCTAACAAACGCGGGGGCCGGGTACTATGGCTACACCTTC. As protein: CARLTNAGAGYYGYTF.

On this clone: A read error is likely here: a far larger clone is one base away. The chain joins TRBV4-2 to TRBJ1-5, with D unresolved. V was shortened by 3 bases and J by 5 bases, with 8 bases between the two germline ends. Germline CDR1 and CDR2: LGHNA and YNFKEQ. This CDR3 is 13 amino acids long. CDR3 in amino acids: CASSQYAHQPQHF. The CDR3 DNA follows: TGTGCCAGCAGCCAGTACGCTCATCAGCCCCAGCATTTT.